The rows below give T cell receptor beta chains drawn from one sample of a study of PD-L1 blockade in urothelial cancer. The assay was immunoSEQ multiplex PCR, and TCRdb's table has in-frame clones only and misses some. The sample contains 44,000 or so clones, 82% of which appear only once. The sample here was PBMCs, taken around atezolizumab (anti-PD-L1) treatment. These receptors all stem from a man aged 65 to 85 with urothelial cancer. CDR3s include the opening cysteine and the closing phenylalanine or tryptophan. The D gene is left open where the match is weak. For some rows the clone size is stated as once, few or many, or as a class when expanded; others skip it.

cdr3_aa,cdr3_nt,v_call,j_call,clone_size,d_call
CASSQGTGWDYEQYF,TGCGCCAGCAGCCAAGGCACAGGGTGGGACTACGAGCAGTACTTC,TRBV4-3,TRBJ2-7,NA,NA
CASSVPAGGPYNEQFF,TGTGCCAGCAGCGTACCGGCGGGGGGACCCTACAATGAGCAGTTCTTC,TRBV9,TRBJ2-1,NA,TRBD2
CASSQIWGRDSRNEQFF,TGCGCCAGCAGCCAGATATGGGGTCGGGACAGTCGGAATGAGCAGTTCTTC,TRBV4-3,TRBJ2-1,NA,TRBD1
CAINGQGGPEAFF,TGTGCCATCAACGGACAGGGAGGCCCTGAAGCTTTCTTT,TRBV10-3,TRBJ1-1,NA,TRBD1
CASSVSPRENSPLHF,TGCGCCAGCAGCGTAAGTCCACGCGAGAATTCACCCCTCCACTTT,TRBV5-1,TRBJ1-6,NA,NA
CASSAGTAYNEQFF,TGTGCCAGCAGCGCCGGGACAGCGTACAATGAGCAGTTCTTC,TRBV7-3,TRBJ2-1,few,TRBD1
CASTPREYNEQFF,TGTGCCAGCACACCGAGGGAGTACAATGAGCAGTTCTTC,TRBV6-1,TRBJ2-1,NA,NA
CASSLAGQYSGNTIYF,TGTGCCAGCAGCTTAGCGGGGCAGTACTCTGGAAACACCATATATTTT,TRBV7-9,TRBJ1-3,medium-sized,NA
CASSFGGANTEAFF,TGTGCCAGCAGTTTTGGGGGGGCGAACACTGAAGCTTTCTTT,TRBV6-5,TRBJ1-1,NA,NA
CASSEVGQGYEQYF,TGTGCCAGCAGTGAGGTGGGACAGGGCTACGAGCAGTACTTC,TRBV6-1,TRBJ2-7,NA,TRBD1
CASSIDRKRGVYEQYF,TGTGCCAGTAGTATAGATCGCAAGCGGGGGGTCTACGAGCAGTACTTC,TRBV19,TRBJ2-7,NA,TRBD2
CASSPGRDQKNIQYF,TGTGCCAGCTCACCGGGGCGGGATCAGAAAAACATTCAGTACTTC,TRBV18,TRBJ2-4,NA,NA
CASSESFPTLEQYF,TGTGCCAGCAGTGAAAGCTTCCCCACCCTCGAGCAGTACTTC,TRBV6-1,TRBJ2-7,NA,NA
CASSDPPGQDGDTEAFF,TGTGCCAGCAGCGATCCCCCTGGACAGGACGGGGACACTGAAGCTTTCTTT,TRBV9,TRBJ1-1,medium-sized,TRBD1
CASSEFGRDSGQPQHF,TGCGCCAGCAGTGAGTTTGGCAGGGACTCGGGACAGCCCCAGCATTTT,TRBV10-2,TRBJ1-5,NA,NA
CASSLRGPPGLEHEQYF,TGTGCCAGCAGCCTCAGGGGCCCTCCCGGACTAGAACACGAGCAGTACTTC,TRBV14,TRBJ2-7,once,NA
CASSRGIGAGELFF,TGTGCCAGCAGCCGGGGGATTGGGGCCGGGGAGCTGTTTTTT,TRBV11-3,TRBJ2-2,NA,NA
CASSLEVAGVGETQYF,TGTGCCAGCAGCTTAGAGGTAGCGGGAGTCGGTGAGACCCAGTACTTC,TRBV7-6,TRBJ2-5,NA,TRBD2
CAWSVRGGYTF,TGTGCCTGGAGTGTACGGGGTGGCTACACCTTC,TRBV30,TRBJ1-2,NA,NA
CASSIARANSPLHF,TGTGCCAGTAGTATAGCCAGGGCGAATTCACCCCTCCACTTT,TRBV19,TRBJ1-6,NA,NA
CSGVVQETQYF,TGCAGCGGAGTAGTACAAGAGACCCAGTACTTC,TRBV29-1,TRBJ2-5,NA,NA
CSVDREELQFF,TGCAGCGTTGACCGGGAAGAGTTGCAGTTCTTC,TRBV29-1,TRBJ2-1,NA,NA
CASSLGLGEAKNIQYF,TGCGCCAGCAGCTTGGGTCTAGGAGAAGCCAAAAACATTCAGTACTTC,TRBV5-1,TRBJ2-4,once,NA
CASSPPGQVRNAFF,TGTGCCAGCTCACCACCCGGCCAGGTCCGGAACGCTTTCTTT,TRBV18,TRBJ1-1,NA,NA
CASSPWSSGSRYNEQFF,TGTGCCAGTAGTCCGTGGAGTAGCGGGAGTAGGTACAATGAGCAGTTCTTC,TRBV19,TRBJ2-1,NA,TRBD2
CADRGDTQYF,TGTGCCGACCGGGGGGATACGCAGTATTTT,TRBV15,TRBJ2-3,once,NA
CASSVTGSGANVLTF,TGTGCCAGCAGCGTCACAGGCTCTGGGGCCAACGTCCTGACTTTC,TRBV9,TRBJ2-6,few,NA
CASSLDQPQHF,TGTGCCAGCAGTCTAGATCAGCCCCAGCATTTT,TRBV28,TRBJ1-5,once,NA
CASSQGLTGNYNEQFF,TGCGCCAGCAGCCAAGGGTTAACGGGGAACTACAATGAGCAGTTCTTC,TRBV4-1,TRBJ2-1,few,NA
CASSPPKGRNEQFF,TGTGCCAGCTCACCACCTAAGGGGAGGAATGAGCAGTTCTTC,TRBV18,TRBJ2-1,NA,NA
CASSPPVGGSDDNEQFF,TGTGCCAGCTCACCACCAGTTGGCGGGAGTGACGACAATGAGCAGTTCTTC,TRBV18,TRBJ2-1,NA,TRBD2
CASSLVEGARSNQPQHF,TGTGCCAGCAGTTTGGTCGAAGGGGCCCGTAGCAATCAGCCCCAGCATTTT,TRBV28,TRBJ1-5,NA,NA
CASSLEGQGPNQPQHF,TGTGCCAGCAGCTTAGAAGGACAGGGGCCAAATCAGCCCCAGCATTTT,TRBV7-2,TRBJ1-5,NA,TRBD1
CASSPPPSGGMTYEQYF,TGTGCCAGCTCGCCCCCTCCCAGTGGGGGGATGACCTACGAGCAGTACTTC,TRBV18,TRBJ2-7,NA,NA
CASRVSGSKDTQYF,TGTGCCAGCAGGGTCAGCGGGAGTAAGGATACGCAGTATTTT,TRBV28,TRBJ2-3,NA,TRBD2
CAMRGTGGPEAFF,TGTGCCATGCGGGGGACAGGGGGGCCTGAAGCTTTCTTT,TRBV10-3,TRBJ1-1,NA,TRBD1
CASSLVPGDTEAFF,TGTGCCAGCAGCTTAGTACCCGGAGACACTGAAGCTTTCTTT,TRBV7-8,TRBJ1-1,NA,NA
CASSPGTGTGLETQYF,TGTGCCAGCTCACCAGGAACCGGGACAGGGCTAGAGACCCAGTACTTC,TRBV18,TRBJ2-5,NA,TRBD1